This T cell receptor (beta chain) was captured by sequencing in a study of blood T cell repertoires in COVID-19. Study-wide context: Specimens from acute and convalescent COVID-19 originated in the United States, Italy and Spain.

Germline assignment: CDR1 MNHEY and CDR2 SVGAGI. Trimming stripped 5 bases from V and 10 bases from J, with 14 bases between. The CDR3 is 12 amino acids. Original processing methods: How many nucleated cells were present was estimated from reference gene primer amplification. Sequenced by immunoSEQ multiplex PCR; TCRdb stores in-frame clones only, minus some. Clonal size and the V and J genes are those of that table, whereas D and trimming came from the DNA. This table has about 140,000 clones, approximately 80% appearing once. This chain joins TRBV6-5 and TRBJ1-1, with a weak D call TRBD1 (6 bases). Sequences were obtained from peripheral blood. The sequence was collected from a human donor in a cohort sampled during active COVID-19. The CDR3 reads CASSPNAGAAFF. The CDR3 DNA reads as TGTGCCAGCAGTCCGAACGCGGGGGCAGCTTTCTTT.